Presented here are 18 T cell receptor beta chains from one specimen sequenced in a study of technical replicates of blood from four donors (TCRdb year 2017). The protocol used for the library was the immunoSEQ multiplex PCR assay. This immuneACCESS table, as held by TCRdb, lists in-frame sequences with V and J called but not all clones. Of the missing ones, under half trace to an unresolved V gene in checked studies; the others have no known cause. Recorded for this sample are 75,000 to 80,000 clones; roughly 94% of them occurred a single time. The ten top clones hold about 0.4% of the sample. Sequencing was carried out using T cells isolated from PBMCs. The receptors were gathered from a human donor in good health.

This chain links TRBV6-6 with TRBJ2-2; 9 bases map to TRBD1. There are 16 residues in the CDR3. V trimming: 5 bases; J trimming: 4 bases; junction bases outside the gene matches: 8. Germline lookup yields CDR1 MNHNY and CDR2 SVGAGI (reference sequence). This CDR3 is CASSPPGQGSTGELFF. CDR3 DNA sequence: TGTGCCAGCAGTCCACCGGGACAGGGTAGCACCGGGGAGCTGTTTTTT.

This chain links TRBV25-1 with TRBJ1-1; D not certain. The V gene's germline CDR1 is MGHDK and CDR2 SYGVNS. V dropped 3 bases and J dropped 0 bases, with 5 bases sitting between them. The CDR3 is 13 amino acids. CDR3 coding DNA: TGTGCCAGCAGTGAGATAGTGAACACTGAAGCTTTCTTT. This codes for CASSEIVNTEAFF.

The CDR3 DNA reads as TGCAGCGCCGGAGCGGGGCAAGAGACCCAGTACTTC. Its protein product is CSAGAGQETQYF. The rearrangement links TRBV29-1 to TRBJ2-5; 7 bases map to TRBD2. From germline, CDR1 is SQVTM and CDR2 ANQGSEA. The ends lost 7 bases at V and 2 bases at J; junction bases unmatched: 4. There are 12 residues in the CDR3.

The rearrangement uses TRBV19 and TRBJ2-1, with no clear D. The CDR3 has 13 residues. Germline CDR1 and CDR2: LNHDA and SQIVND (reference sequence). Deletions cut 1 base from V and 4 bases from J, with 5 bases between. The CDR3: CASSIVVYNEQFF. As DNA, the CDR3 is TGTGCCAGTAGTATAGTAGTATACAATGAGCAGTTCTTC.

The CDR3 DNA follows: TGTGCCAGCTCACCAGGTACTCTTCCTGAGCAGTTCTTC. This codes for CASSPGTLPEQFF. This chain connects TRBV18 to TRBJ2-1; D not resolved. CDR1 KGHSH and CDR2 LQKENI come from the germline V gene. This CDR3 has 13 amino acids. Between the trimmed V and J ends, which lost 2 bases and 9 bases, there was a span of 11 bases.

This clone was seen only once. The V gene is TRBV7-9, the J gene TRBJ1-1, with TRBD1 matching over 10 bases. The CDR3 length is 14 residues. CDR1 is SEHNR, CDR2 FQNEAQ, per germline (reference sequence). V was clipped by 5 bases and J by 1 base; unmatched bases: 1. Written as DNA, the CDR3 is TGTGCCAGCAGCGGACAGGGGGGGAACACTGAAGCTTTCTTT. As protein: CASSGQGGNTEAFF.

This chain uses TRBV2 with TRBJ2-5; 9 bases agree with TRBD2. Germline values: CDR1 SNHLY, CDR2 FYNNEI. The CDR3 is 15 residues long. The J segment lost 4 bases and the V segment lost 3 bases, leaving 6 bases of the junction unmatched. This chain's CDR3 is CASSDPGLARETQYF. CDR3 sequence (DNA): TGTGCCAGCAGTGACCCGGGACTAGCTAGAGAGACCCAGTACTTC.

The chain has TRBV5-1 and TRBJ2-3, with D possibly matching TRBD1 (5 bases). V gave up 0 bases and J gave up 3 bases, with 8 bases separating them. This CDR3 has 14 amino acids. Germline V lookup: CDR1 SGHRS, CDR2 YFSETQ. CDR3 nucleotides: TGCGCCAGCAGCTTGGGGACATTAACAGATACGCAGTATTTT. Amino acids: CASSLGTLTDTQYF.

The chain couples TRBV6-5 to TRBJ2-3, with 9 nucleotides matching TRBD2. CDR3 length: 15 amino acids. Unmatched junction bases numbered 8, after V lost 5 bases and J lost 5 bases. CDR1 MNHEY and CDR2 SVGAGI come from the germline V gene. CDR3 nucleotide sequence: TGTGCCAGCAGTAGTATAGCGGGAGTACGAGATACGCAGTATTTT. Translating it yields CASSSIAGVRDTQYF.

This chain's CDR3 is CASSQDTGRGLEEQFF. The CDR3 DNA is TGTGCCAGCAGCCAAGATACCGGGAGAGGCTTGGAGGAGCAGTTCTTC. The chain combines TRBV4-2 with TRBJ2-1; possibly TRBD2 for D (6 bases). Germline V gene data show CDR1 as LGHNA and CDR2 as YNFKEQ. The CDR3 is 16 amino acids. V gave up 0 bases and J gave up 10 bases, with 19 bases separating them.

The chain recombines TRBV2 with TRBJ2-7, with D perhaps matching TRBD1 (5 bases). The CDR3 sequence is 14 residues long. V was clipped by 0 bases and J by 5 bases, with 11 bases between them. Germline CDR1 and CDR2: SNHLY and FYNNEI. In DNA, the CDR3 is TGTGCCAGCAGTGAAGCAGGGGCCGTCCACGAGCAGTACTTC. Protein sequence: CASSEAGAVHEQYF.

This clone was detected once. This chain connects TRBV4-3 to TRBJ1-2; a weak D match, TRBD1 (5 bases). CDR3 length equals 17 residues. V was cut by 2 bases and J by 2 bases, with 18 bases left in between. Germline-derived CDR1 and CDR2 are LGHNA and YSLEER. The CDR3 DNA follows: TGCGCCAGCAGCCAAACCCCGGGTGGACACCTGAACTATGGCTACACCTTC. Translated, it gives CASSQTPGGHLNYGYTF.

The genes are TRBV27 and TRBJ2-7, with D maybe TRBD1 (6 bases). The CDR3 has 14 amino acids. Trimming left V 6 bases short and J 0 bases short, with 12 bases between. Germline CDR1 and CDR2: MNHEY and SMNVEV (reference sequence). CDR3 region: CASRQTGSSYEQYF. Here the CDR3 DNA reads TGTGCCAGCAGACAGACAGGTAGCTCCTACGAGCAGTACTTC.

The chain uses TRBV6-6 and TRBJ2-7; D unclear. The V and J ends lost 5 bases and 2 bases respectively, with 16 bases between them. The CDR3 totals 15 residues. The V gene's germline CDR1 is MNHNY and CDR2 SVGAGI (reference sequence). In DNA, the CDR3 is TGTGCCAGCAGTCTGGGCCCCAACCCCCCCTACGAGCAGTACTTC. It encodes CASSLGPNPPYEQYF.

The chain links TRBV11-3 to TRBJ2-1; no reliable D call. V was shortened by 5 bases and J by 4 bases, with 12 bases between the two germline ends. Germline loops: CDR1 SGHNT, CDR2 YENEEA. The CDR3 has 14 residues. CDR3 amino acids: CASSPGSNYNEQFF. The CDR3 region has the DNA TGTGCCAGCAGCCCCGGGTCTAATTACAATGAGCAGTTCTTC.

In this sample, this clone turned up once. The V and J genes are TRBV25-1 and TRBJ2-4; tentative D call: TRBD2 (5 bases). The CDR3 is made up of 15 amino acids. Germline assignment: CDR1 MGHDK and CDR2 SYGVNS. V lost 3 bases and J 6 bases, leaving 15 bases between the germline ends. CDR3 sequence: CASSDSRSSVNIQYF. CDR3 bases: TGTGCCAGCAGTGACTCCCGTAGTAGCGTAAACATTCAGTACTTC.

This sequence joins TRBV6-6 and TRBJ2-7, with a tentative D call TRBD2 (7 bases). V was shortened by 8 bases and J by 1 base, with 15 bases between the two germline ends. Looked up from germline, CDR1 is MNHNY and CDR2 is SVGAGI (reference sequence). The CDR3 totals 14 residues. Here the CDR3 reads CASSLEGGSYEQYF. The CDR3 DNA sequence: TGTGCCAGCTCCCTGGAGGGGGGGTCCTACGAGCAGTACTTC.

J is TRBJ2-3 and V is TRBV30; D is uncertain. The V gene lost 0 bases and the J gene lost 4 bases, with 11 bases spanning the gap. Germline assignment: CDR1 GTSNPN and CDR2 SVGIG (reference sequence). The CDR3 contains 14 residues. CDR3 DNA sequence: TGTGCCTGGAGTGTACTCCCCTACGCAGATACGCAGTATTTT. Residues: CAWSVLPYADTQYF.